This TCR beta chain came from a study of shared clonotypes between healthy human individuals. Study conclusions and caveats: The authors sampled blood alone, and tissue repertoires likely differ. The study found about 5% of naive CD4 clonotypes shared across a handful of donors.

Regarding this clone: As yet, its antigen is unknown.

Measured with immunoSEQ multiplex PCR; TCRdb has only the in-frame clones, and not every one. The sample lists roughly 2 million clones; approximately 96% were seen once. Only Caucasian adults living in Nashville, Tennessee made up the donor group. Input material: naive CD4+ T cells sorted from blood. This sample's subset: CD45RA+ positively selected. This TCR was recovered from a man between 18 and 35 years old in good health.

CDR3: CASSEASGQGIQPQHF. In DNA, the CDR3 is TGTGCCAGCAGTGAAGCTTCGGGACAGGGGATTCAGCCCCAGCATTTT. This rearrangement joins TRBV2 to TRBJ1-5; 10 bases agree with TRBD1. Germline CDR1 reads SNHLY; CDR2 reads FYNNEI. Unmatched junction bases numbered 5, after V lost 0 bases and J lost 6 bases. CDR3 size: 16 residues.